The 11 T cell receptor beta chains in this list originate from one sample, sequenced in a study of early T cells in non-severe SARS-CoV-2 infection. TCRdb fed the 5' RACE reads into MiXCR, producing one record per CDR3 protein. The sample lists about 90,000 distinct CDR3 sequences; approximately 12% were seen once. The sequencing used whole blood, collected at baseline. Receptors originate from an adult who was a healthcare worker with PCR-confirmed SARS-CoV-2 infection or an uninfected control (not recorded which).

There are a few counts of this clonotype. The chain employs TRBV20-1 and TRBJ2-2, with 10 bases aligning to TRBD2. The CDR3 is 16 amino acids. V lost 2 bases, J lost 2 bases, and 5 bases stayed unmatched. Germline-derived CDR1 and CDR2 are DFQATT and SNEGSKA (reference sequence). CDR3: CSARTSGAQNTGELFF. DNA for the CDR3: TGCAGTGCTAGAACTAGCGGGGCACAAAACACCGGGGAGCTGTTTTTT.

This clonotype was seen a handful of times. The chain is built from TRBV12-5 and TRBJ2-3; D is ambiguous. Germline V gene sequence: CDR1 LGHNT, CDR2 FRNRAP. CDR3 length equals 15 residues. V lost 2 bases and J 4 bases, leaving 13 bases between the germline ends. The CDR3 nucleotides read TGTGCTAGTGGTTTGCTCAACTCGGGCGCAGATACGCAGTATTTT. The encoded protein is CASGLLNSGADTQYF.

This clonotype has only a few counts. The rearrangement joins TRBV7-6 to TRBJ2-3; D not certain. This CDR3 contains 17 residues. CDR1 SGHVS and CDR2 FNYEAQ come from the germline V gene. The V end lost 2 bases, the J end lost 1 base, and 16 bases lay between the germline ends. CDR3 nucleotide sequence: TGTGCCAGCAGCTTATTCCCCCCGGCGAGCGGCACAGATACGCAGTATTTT. Its protein product is CASSLFPPASGTDTQYF.

The chain has TRBV12-3 or TRBV12-4 and TRBJ2-3; D not resolved. The CDR3 is 12 amino acids. Deletions cut 8 bases from V and 0 bases from J, with 6 bases between. CDR3 nucleotide sequence: TGTGCCAGCCAGGCTAGCACAGATACGCAGTATTTT. This gives the protein CASQASTDTQYF.

This clonotype was detected ten times or more. The rearrangement links TRBV2 to TRBJ2-7; D might be TRBD1 or TRBD2, each matching 5 bases. Trimming shortened V by 6 bases and J by 3 bases, and 18 bases separated the two germline ends. The CDR3 spans 15 residues. Germline CDR1 reads SNHLY; CDR2 reads FYNNEI. The CDR3 spells CASSATMGTDYEQYF. The CDR3, as DNA: TGTGCCAGCAGCGCTACGATGGGGACCGACTACGAGCAGTACTTC.

The chain recombines TRBV7-6 with TRBJ2-2, with TRBD2 matching over 8 bases. Trimming cost V 0 bases and J 2 bases; bases outside gene matches: 11. Germline V gene lookup returns CDR1 SGHVS and CDR2 FNYEAQ. The CDR3 runs 19 residues. The CDR3, as DNA: TGTGCCAGCAGCTTAGCGCCCGCGGGAGGTGGAATAAACACCGGGGAGCTGTTTTTT. It translates to CASSLAPAGGGINTGELFF.

This clonotype has just a few counts. The genes are TRBV5-4 and TRBJ2-1, with a weak D call TRBD1 (7 bases). From germline, CDR1 is SGHNT and CDR2 YYREEE (reference sequence). V was pared by 4 bases and J by 9 bases, with 20 bases between. CDR3 size: 15 residues. CDR3 DNA: TGTGCCAGCAGCCAACCAAACAGGGGAGGCAGTGAGCAGTTCTTC. Amino acid sequence: CASSQPNRGGSEQFF. Using reference TRBV5-4 and TRBJ2-1 for the parts outside the CDR3, the full variable domain is ETGVTQSPTHLIKTRGQQVTLRCSSQSGHNTVSWYQQALGQGPQFIFQYYREEENGRGNFPPRFSGLQFPNYSSELNVNALELDDSALYLCASSQPNRGGSEQFFGPGTRLTVL.

This chain connects TRBV6-2 or TRBV6-3 to TRBJ2-1; 10 bases map to TRBD2. CDR1 and CDR2 from the germline V gene are MNHEY and SVGEGT. CDR3 length equals 17 residues. V was pared by 6 bases and J by 4 bases, with 12 bases of the junction left unmatched. CDR3 in amino acids: CASSSRLAGVPYNEQFF. The CDR3 DNA follows: TGTGCCAGCAGCTCCCGACTAGCGGGTGTACCGTACAATGAGCAGTTCTTC.

This rearrangement joins TRBV5-1 to TRBJ2-2; D not certain. The length of the CDR3 is 16 residues. V lost 0 bases, J lost 1 base, and 10 bases lay in between. Germline V CDR1 and CDR2: SGHRS, YFSETQ. The CDR3 nucleotides are TGCGCCAGCAGCTTGGTTGGACGGAAGAACACCGGGGAGCTGTTTTTT. Translating it yields CASSLVGRKNTGELFF.

This clonotype was detected a few times. The chain joins TRBV20-1 to TRBJ2-1; 10 bases align to TRBD2. Germline-derived CDR1 and CDR2 are DFQATT and SNEGSKA (reference sequence). J gave up 6 bases and V 0 bases, and 5 bases lay outside the gene matches. This CDR3 region has 15 residues. CDR3 sequence: CSARDGASGSNEQFF. The CDR3 DNA reads as TGCAGTGCTAGAGATGGGGCTAGCGGGAGCAATGAGCAGTTCTTC.

The sample holds a few counts of this clonotype. The CDR3 loop is CAWGTTYEQYF. CDR3 nucleotides: TGTGCCTGGGGGACGACATACGAGCAGTACTTC. The gene calls are TRBV30 and TRBJ2-7; tentatively, D is TRBD1 or TRBD2 (5 bases each). The CDR3 runs 11 residues. CDR1 and CDR2 (germline): GTSNPN, SVGIG (reference sequence). Trimming removed 5 bases at V and 4 bases at J, with 9 bases between.